This entry lists 22 T cell receptor beta chains sequenced from one sample in a study of cytomegalovirus exposure and HLA in healthy donors. PCR was performed using 60 Vbeta and 13 Jbeta primers. TCRdb's copy holds only in-frame clones and misses some; the assay was immunoSEQ multiplex PCR. The repertoire holds roughly 110,000 clones, with approximately 80% as singletons. The sample taken for sequencing was PBMCs. Source of these receptors: a woman between 18 and 30 years old in good health and CMV-seronegative.

J is TRBJ1-4 and V is TRBV6-5; D is perhaps TRBD1 (5 bases). Germline lookup yields CDR1 MNHEY and CDR2 SVGAGI. V gave up 4 bases and J gave up 7 bases, with 16 bases separating them. CDR3 length: 15 residues. CDR3 residues: CASSFRPGRGEKLFF. The CDR3 region has the DNA TGTGCCAGCAGTTTCCGCCCAGGGCGCGGTGAAAAACTGTTTTTT.

J is TRBJ1-1 and V is TRBV4-2, with D tentatively TRBD1 (5 bases). With 0 bases removed from V and 1 base from J, the gap between germline ends came to 24 bases. The germline V gene has CDR1 LGHNA and CDR2 YNFKEQ. This CDR3 has 20 residues. The CDR3 DNA sequence: TGTGCCAGCAGCCAAGATCCTAAAGGAGCAGGGCGGTGGAAGAACACTGAAGCTTTCTTT. Translation gives CASSQDPKGAGRWKNTEAFF.

This clone has just a few counts. The chain recombines TRBV18 with TRBJ1-1; D is unresolved. In germline, CDR1 is KGHSH, CDR2 LQKENI. Between the trimmed V and J ends, which lost 4 bases and 1 base, there was a span of 7 bases. The CDR3 totals 13 residues. CDR3 region: CASSQGGNTEAFF. CDR3 DNA: TGTGCCAGCTCACAGGGAGGGAACACTGAAGCTTTCTTT.

The rearrangement joins TRBV28 to TRBJ1-1; D may be TRBD1 (6 bases). The germline CDR1 and CDR2 sequences are MDHEN and SYDVKM. The germline V and J ends were trimmed by 7 bases and 1 base, with 10 bases remaining between them. This CDR3 comprises 13 residues. CDR3: CASTPGQNTEAFF. CDR3 bases: TGTGCCAGCACCCCGGGACAGAACACTGAAGCTTTCTTT.

This sequence joins TRBV9 and TRBJ1-1; D call uncertain. CDR3 length: 14 amino acids. CDR1 is SGDLS and CDR2 is YYNGEE in the germline V gene. The V end was cut by 4 bases, the J end by 0 bases, with 10 bases between. CDR3 in DNA: TGTGCCAGCAGCTCAGGAAACTTGAACACTGAAGCTTTCTTT. Translating gives CASSSGNLNTEAFF.

The chain uses TRBV5-4 and TRBJ1-4; a possible D gene is TRBD1 (6 bases). The CDR3 runs 15 residues. Germline V gives CDR1 SGHNT, CDR2 YYREEE (reference sequence). V lost 3 bases to trimming and J lost 7 bases, with 16 bases between them. DNA of the CDR3: TGTGCCAGCAGCTCCACAGGGACGCGGAGTGAAAAACTGTTTTTT. Amino acids: CASSSTGTRSEKLFF.

This chain joins TRBV28 and TRBJ1-6; 7 bases line up with TRBD1. The CDR3 has 15 residues. V lost 5 bases to trimming and J lost 6 bases; unmatched junction nucleotides: 7. CDR1 is MDHEN, CDR2 SYDVKM, per germline. The CDR3: CASSPRQGGNSPLHF. CDR3 coding DNA: TGTGCCAGCAGTCCGCGACAGGGTGGTAATTCACCCCTCCACTTT.

The chain recombines TRBV15 with TRBJ1-2, with a weak D call TRBD1 (5 bases). CDR3 length: 15 residues. From germline, CDR1 is LNHNV and CDR2 YYDKDF (reference sequence). V was cut by 3 bases and J by 6 bases, with 17 bases left in between. CDR3 region: CATSRAGLQSNGYTF. The CDR3 nucleotides are TGTGCCACCAGCAGGGCAGGGCTCCAATCCAATGGCTACACCTTC.

The rearrangement uses TRBV7-9 and TRBJ2-7; 11 nucleotides match TRBD2. Losses at the gene ends were 4 bases for V and 5 bases for J; bases not matched to a gene: 7. The CDR3 covers 15 residues. Germline V gives CDR1 SEHNR, CDR2 FQNEAQ (reference sequence). The CDR3 DNA reads as TGTGCCAGCAGCTCTGTAGCGGGAGGGCCCCACGAGCAGTACTTC. Its translation: CASSSVAGGPHEQYF.

The chain couples TRBV4-1 to TRBJ2-7, with 7 bases identical to TRBD2. Germline V gene lookup returns CDR1 MGHRA and CDR2 YSYEKL. V was pared by 3 bases and J by 1 base, with 3 bases of the junction left unmatched. This CDR3 has 14 residues. The CDR3 region has the DNA TGCGCCAGCAGCCACCCGGGACTATCCTACGAGCAGTACGTC. Amino acid sequence: CASSHPGLSYEQYV.

The chain is built from TRBV4-1 and TRBJ2-1, with TRBD2 matching over 9 bases. From germline, CDR1 is MGHRA and CDR2 YSYEKL. J gave up 16 bases and V 4 bases, and 11 bases lay outside the gene matches. CDR3 length equals 13 residues. The CDR3 is CASSPPSGTYLFF. The CDR3 DNA reads TGCGCCAGCAGCCCTCCTAGCGGGACATATCTCTTCTTC.

This clone turned up a few times. The gene calls are TRBV2 and TRBJ2-1, with D perhaps TRBD1 (6 bases). CDR1 and CDR2 (germline): SNHLY, FYNNEI. The CDR3 runs to 15 residues. V lost 4 bases to trimming and J lost 0 bases, with 10 bases between them. Here the CDR3 reads CASSARTASYNEQFF. In DNA, the CDR3 is TGTGCCAGCAGTGCGCGGACAGCCTCCTACAATGAGCAGTTCTTC.

V gene TRBV6-1 combines with J gene TRBJ2-7, with D possibly matching TRBD1 (6 bases). Germline CDR1 reads MNHNS; CDR2 reads SASEGT. Trimming pared 8 bases from V and 8 bases from J, leaving 19 bases between. This CDR3 has 13 residues. CDR3 bases: TGTGCCAGCGTTATAACAGGTGGGGGCCAGCAGTACTTC. It encodes CASVITGGGQQYF.

The chain combines TRBV11-3 with TRBJ2-1; 7 bases line up with TRBD1. Per the germline V gene, CDR1 is SGHNT and CDR2 is YENEEA. J was trimmed by 6 bases and V by 5 bases; bases with no gene match: 10. This CDR3 contains 15 residues. The CDR3 nucleotides read TGTGCCAGCAGCCCGTCCGGGACAGTCGGCAATGAGCAGTTCTTC. This encodes CASSPSGTVGNEQFF.

This clone was picked up a small number of times. The rearrangement joins TRBV11-2 to TRBJ1-4, with 7 bases identical to TRBD1. Trimming removed 1 base from V and 7 bases from J; junction bases left unmatched: 9. The length of the CDR3 is 16 residues. The germline CDR1 and CDR2 sequences are SGHAT and FQNNGV. This chain's CDR3 is CASSLGLQGSGEKLFF. Here the CDR3 DNA reads TGTGCCAGCAGCTTAGGTTTACAGGGGTCAGGTGAAAAACTGTTTTTT.

V usage is TRBV2 and J usage is TRBJ1-4; D is unclear. In germline, CDR1 is SNHLY, CDR2 FYNNEI. Between the trimmed V and J ends, which lost 4 bases and 7 bases, there was a span of 13 bases. The CDR3 spans 14 residues. In nucleotides, the CDR3 is TGTGCCAGCAGTGGAGGCCCACCCTCTGAAAAACTGTTTTTT. As protein: CASSGGPPSEKLFF.

The gene calls are TRBV5-1 and TRBJ2-5; maybe TRBD2 (5 bases). Per germline, CDR1 SGHRS and CDR2 YFSETQ. Trimming removed 4 bases from V and 5 bases from J, with 18 bases in between. The CDR3 is made up of 15 amino acids. CDR3 loop: CASSGPDAGQETQYF. The CDR3 nucleotides read TGCGCCAGCAGCGGACCGGACGCGGGCCAGGAGACCCAGTACTTC.

This chain joins TRBV7-2 and TRBJ1-1, with a possible D match to TRBD1 (5 bases). This CDR3 has 14 amino acids. CDR1 SGHTA and CDR2 FQGNSA come from the germline V gene. V lost 5 bases, J lost 5 bases, and 15 bases lay in between. For the CDR3, the DNA is TGTGCCAGCAGCCTGAGACAGATGCAAACTGAAGCTTTCTTT. It encodes CASSLRQMQTEAFF.

The chain joins TRBV5-6 to TRBJ2-3; D perhaps matches TRBD2 (6 bases). CDR1 and CDR2 (germline): SGHDT, YYEEEE. CDR3 length: 15 amino acids. V shed 7 bases and J shed 2 bases, with 17 bases lying between them. Here the CDR3 reads CASQYQAGPTDTQYF. CDR3 nucleotides: TGTGCCAGCCAATATCAGGCGGGACCCACAGATACGCAGTATTTT.

The rearrangement joins TRBV28 to TRBJ1-2; D possibly corresponds to TRBD1 (6 bases). CDR3 length: 13 amino acids. Deletions cut 6 bases from V and 12 bases from J, with 20 bases between. The germline V gene has CDR1 MDHEN and CDR2 SYDVKM. The CDR3 bases are TGTGCCAGCAGCCTAGTTCAGACCCGGGACAACACCTTC. Its protein product is CASSLVQTRDNTF.

This chain connects TRBV2 to TRBJ2-5; a weak D match, TRBD1 (6 bases). The CDR3 has 16 residues. CDR1 SNHLY and CDR2 FYNNEI come from the germline V gene. Trimming shortened V by 5 bases and J by 3 bases, and 19 bases separated the two germline ends. The CDR3 DNA sequence: TGTGCCAGCAGTTATCGACCGTGGGACAAGAAAGAGACCCAGTACTTC. This encodes CASSYRPWDKKETQYF.

CDR3 region: CASSLIDSRVGGELFF. The DNA for the CDR3 is TGTGCCAGCAGCTTAATTGATAGCCGGGTCGGCGGGGAGCTGTTTTTT. The V gene is TRBV11-2, the J gene TRBJ2-2; no reliable D call. The CDR3 runs 16 residues. Trimming took 2 bases from V and 7 from J, leaving 17 bases between them. Germline V CDR1 and CDR2: SGHAT, FQNNGV.